These 4 T cell receptor beta chains were sequenced from one sample in a study of identical twins. TCRdb ran MiXCR on the 5' RACE reads and lists one entry per CDR3 protein. The table lists roughly 250,000 distinct CDR3 sequences, over 13% of them singletons. Sequences were obtained from memory (CD45RO+) T cells sorted from blood. The receptors originated from a woman aged 18-29 years in good health.

This clonotype has a count of ten or more. The chain employs TRBV29-1 and TRBJ2-1; TRBD1 matches 7 bases. Germline lookup yields CDR1 SQVTM and CDR2 ANQGSEA. J was trimmed by 4 bases and V by 6 bases; bases with no gene match: 6. The CDR3 sequence is 13 residues long. The CDR3 spells CSVARQGYNEQFF. In DNA form, the CDR3 reads TGCAGCGTCGCCCGACAGGGATACAATGAGCAGTTCTTC.

This chain connects TRBV5-1 to TRBJ2-2, with a tentative D call TRBD2 (7 bases). The CDR3 sequence is 16 residues long. Germline lookup yields CDR1 SGHRS and CDR2 YFSETQ. The V and J ends lost 6 bases and 4 bases respectively, with 19 bases between them. The CDR3: CASTSIGGPITGELFF. Written as DNA, the CDR3 is TGCGCCAGCACTTCAATCGGGGGGCCTATCACCGGGGAGCTGTTTTTT.

The CDR3 DNA is TGCGCCAGCAGCCCGGGGTGGAACACTGAAGCTTTCTTT. It codes for CASSPGWNTEAFF. The V gene is TRBV5-1, the J gene TRBJ1-1, with no clear D. CDR1 and CDR2 from the germline V gene are SGHRS and YFSETQ. The CDR3 contains 13 residues. Trimming cost V 4 bases and J 1 base, with 8 bases left between them.

V usage is TRBV12-3 or TRBV12-4 and J usage is TRBJ1-5; the D gene is possibly TRBD1 (5 bases). The CDR3 runs 14 residues. The V and J ends lost 5 bases and 4 bases respectively, with 12 bases between them. CDR3 DNA: TGTGCCAGCAGTGTCGGGGCCCTAAATCAGCCCCAGCATTTT. It translates to CASSVGALNQPQHF.